This T cell receptor (beta chain) was found in a study of cytomegalovirus exposure and HLA in healthy donors. Findings and caveats of the study: Sequencing likely caused a cluster of highly shared sequence variants.

V lost 1 base, J lost 0 bases, and 7 bases lay in between. The CDR3 runs 14 residues. The germline V gene has CDR1 SGDLS and CDR2 YYNGEE. Only one count was recorded for this clone. Its antigen remains unknown. The primer mix had 60 Vbeta and 13 Jbeta primers. Only in-frame clones appear in the TCRdb table, and some are missing; sequencing was by immunoSEQ multiplex PCR. The sample carries around 150,000 clones, roughly four fifths recorded once. Donors counted as nominally healthy when sampled, yet unrecorded immune exposures were likely. The TCR originated in a man younger than 30 in good health and CMV-seronegative. V is TRBV9 and J is TRBJ1-1; D gene ambiguous. The sequenced sample consisted of PBMCs. The CDR3 reads CASSVRSVNTEAFF. CDR3 DNA sequence: TGTGCCAGCAGCGTAAGATCAGTGAACACTGAAGCTTTCTTT. The full variable domain, completed using reference TRBV9 and TRBJ1-1, is DSGVTQTPKHLITATGQRVTLRCSPRSGDLSVYWYQQSLDQGLQFLIQYYNGEERAKGNILERFSAQQFPDLHSELNLSSLELGDSALYFCASSVRSVNTEAFFGQGTRLTVV.